This TCR beta chain was captured in a study of T cells in Graves' hyperthyroidism and ophthalmopathy. Whole-study results and caveats: Most expanded thyroid clonotypes above 0.001 also appeared in blood. Model-based prediction identified ophthalmopathy a median roughly 5.9 months prior to its onset.

V gave up 6 bases and J gave up 3 bases, with 15 bases separating them. Germline lookup yields CDR1 SGHTA and CDR2 FQGNSA. This CDR3 comprises 14 residues. This clonotype appeared many times. Antigen unknown. Exclusion criteria comprised uncontrolled infection, other autoimmune disease, pregnancy or lactation. The source material, RNA transcripts, was used to amplify TCR beta CDR3 regions. The HTBI primer set drove a first-round RT-PCR of the TCR CDR3. TCRdb passed the multiplex PCR reads through MiXCR, listing each CDR3 protein once. This table has fewer than 650,000 distinct CDR3 sequences, 12% to 15% appearing once.

Sequencing input: blood. The clonotype comes from a woman in her forties with Graves' hyperthyroidism. The chain recombines TRBV7-2 with TRBJ2-7; TRBD1 or TRBD2 may be the D gene (6 bases each). CDR3: CASRQGQGGYEQYF. DNA for the CDR3: TGTGCCAGCAGACAGGGTCAGGGAGGCTACGAGCAGTACTTC.